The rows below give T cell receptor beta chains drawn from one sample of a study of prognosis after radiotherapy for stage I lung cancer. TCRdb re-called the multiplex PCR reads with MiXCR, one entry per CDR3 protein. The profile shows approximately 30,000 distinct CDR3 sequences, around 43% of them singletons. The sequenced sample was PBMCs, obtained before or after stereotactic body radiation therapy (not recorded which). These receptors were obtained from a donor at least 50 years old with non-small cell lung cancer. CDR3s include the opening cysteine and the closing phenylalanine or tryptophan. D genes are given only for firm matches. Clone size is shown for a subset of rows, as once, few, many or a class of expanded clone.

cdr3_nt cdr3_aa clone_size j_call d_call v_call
TGTGCCAGCATAAAGGAGGGTGCCTACAATGAACAGTTCTTC CASIKEGAYNEQFF NA TRBJ2-1 NA TRBV12-3/TRBV12-4
TGTGCCAGTAGTATGTCGGGGCTCGAGCAGTACTTC CASSMSGLEQYF NA TRBJ2-7 NA TRBV19
TGCGCCAGCAGCCTTCAGGGGGTGGGCGATGAGCAGTTCTTC CASSLQGVGDEQFF medium-sized TRBJ2-1 TRBD1 TRBV5-1
TGTGCCAGCAGCTTTTCAGGGGGCGACGAGCAGTACTTC CASSFSGGDEQYF NA TRBJ2-7 TRBD1 TRBV5-6
TGTGCCAGCAGCCTATTGGGGAGGGGGGGGGAGACCCAGTACTTC CASSLLGRGGETQYF many TRBJ2-5 NA TRBV11-2
TGTGCCAGTAGTATAGCCGAGTTCCGGCCCCAGCATTTT CASSIAEFRPQHF many TRBJ1-5 NA TRBV19
TGCAGTGCTAGGTCCGCGAAGCGAGGCACAGATACGCAGTATTTT CSARSAKRGTDTQYF many TRBJ2-3 NA TRBV20-1
TGTGCCAGCAGACAGAGCGGGAACCCTCGCGAGCAGTACTTC CASRQSGNPREQYF many TRBJ2-7 TRBD2 TRBV7-2
TGTGCCACCAGTGATTTGTCGGGGGATACGCAGTATTTT CATSDLSGDTQYF many TRBJ2-3 NA TRBV24-1
TGTGCATCGGGTCAGCTGGATTCACCCCTCCACTTT CASGQLDSPLHF NA TRBJ1-6 NA TRBV6-2/TRBV6-3
TGCAGTGCTAGTGGGGCAAGCAATCAGCCCCAGCATTTT CSASGASNQPQHF NA TRBJ1-5 NA TRBV20-1
TGTGCCAGCAGCGTATCATCCCCCAGGGGGAAGGGCTACACCTTC CASSVSSPRGKGYTF NA TRBJ1-2 TRBD1 TRBV9
TGCAGTGCTAGAGGACTAGCGGGATCCACAGATACGCAGTATTTT CSARGLAGSTDTQYF NA TRBJ2-3 TRBD2 TRBV20-1
TGTGCCAGCAGTTACACCTCGGGACTAGCGGGGGGAGGCGAGCAGTACTTC CASSYTSGLAGGGEQYF NA TRBJ2-7 TRBD2 TRBV6-5
TGTGCCAGCAGCTCCTCCCGACTCAACAATGAGCAGTTCTTC CASSSSRLNNEQFF many TRBJ2-1 NA TRBV25-1
TGTGCCAGCAGCTTAGGACAGGGGTCACAATACGAGCAGTACTTC CASSLGQGSQYEQYF many TRBJ2-7 TRBD1 TRBV11-2
TGTGCCAGCAGTGAATTCAGGGGAAGGGATACGCAGTATTTT CASSEFRGRDTQYF many TRBJ2-3 NA TRBV25-1
TGTGCCAGCATTTCATCCCCTGGTAGCCAGCAGTTCTTC CASISSPGSQQFF NA TRBJ2-1 NA TRBV28
TGTGCCATCAGTGAACCCGGACCGGGAAGAGGTGGCTACACCTTC CAISEPGPGRGGYTF NA TRBJ1-2 NA TRBV10-3
TGTGCCACCAGTGGTACAGGGAGGAATTTCCGAGAGACCCAGTACTTC CATSGTGRNFRETQYF many TRBJ2-5 NA TRBV24-1
TGTGCCAGCAGCGTAGCTCCAGCGGAGTCCTACGAGCAGTACTTC CASSVAPAESYEQYF many TRBJ2-7 NA TRBV9
TGTGCCAGCAGCTCCGGGACTAGCGGGAACAATGAGCAGTTCTTC CASSSGTSGNNEQFF once TRBJ2-1 TRBD2 TRBV4-2
TGTGCCAGCCTGGCGGGAGCTTCCTACAATGAGCAGTTCTTC CASLAGASYNEQFF many TRBJ2-1 TRBD2 TRBV2
TGTGCCAGCAGTTTGGGGACGCGGGCCGATCAGCCCCAGCATTTT CASSLGTRADQPQHF medium-sized TRBJ1-5 NA TRBV28
TGTGCCAGCAGCCCCGGATGCGTAGAAATCTCCTACAATGAGCAGTTCTTC CASSPGCVEISYNEQFF NA TRBJ2-1 NA TRBV28
TGCAGTGCTAGACCCGCACTGACTAGAGGGAGGCCCTACGAGCAGTACTTC CSARPALTRGRPYEQYF NA TRBJ2-7 NA TRBV20-1
TGCAGTGCTGCCAGGGTCGAAAGTGAGCAGTTCTTC CSAARVESEQFF few TRBJ2-1 NA TRBV20-1
TGTGCCAGCAGCTATTTTAACACTGAAGCTTTCTTT CASSYFNTEAFF NA TRBJ1-1 NA TRBV6-9